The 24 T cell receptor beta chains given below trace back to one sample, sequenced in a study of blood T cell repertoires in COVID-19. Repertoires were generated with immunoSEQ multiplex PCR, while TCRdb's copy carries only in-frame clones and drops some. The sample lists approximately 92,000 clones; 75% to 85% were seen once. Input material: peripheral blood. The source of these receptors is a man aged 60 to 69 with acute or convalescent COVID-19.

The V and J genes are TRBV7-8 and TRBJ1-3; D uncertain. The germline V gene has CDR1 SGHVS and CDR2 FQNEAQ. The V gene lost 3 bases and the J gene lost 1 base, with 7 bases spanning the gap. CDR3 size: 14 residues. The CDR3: CASSFGFSGNTIYF. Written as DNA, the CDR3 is TGTGCCAGCAGCTTCGGGTTTTCTGGAAACACCATATATTTT.

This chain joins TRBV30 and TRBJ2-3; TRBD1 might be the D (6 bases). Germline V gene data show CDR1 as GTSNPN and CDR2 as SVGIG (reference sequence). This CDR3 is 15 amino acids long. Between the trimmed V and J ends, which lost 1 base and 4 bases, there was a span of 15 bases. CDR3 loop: CAWSGGLQAADTQYF. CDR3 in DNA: TGTGCCTGGAGTGGGGGGCTCCAAGCGGCAGATACGCAGTATTTT.

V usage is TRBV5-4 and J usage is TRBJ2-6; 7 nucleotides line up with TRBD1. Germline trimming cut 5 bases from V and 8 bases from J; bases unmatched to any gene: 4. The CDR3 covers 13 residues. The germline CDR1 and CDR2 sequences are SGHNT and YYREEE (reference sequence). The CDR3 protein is CASSPGQTNVLTF. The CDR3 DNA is TGTGCCAGCAGTCCGGGACAGACCAACGTCCTGACTTTC.

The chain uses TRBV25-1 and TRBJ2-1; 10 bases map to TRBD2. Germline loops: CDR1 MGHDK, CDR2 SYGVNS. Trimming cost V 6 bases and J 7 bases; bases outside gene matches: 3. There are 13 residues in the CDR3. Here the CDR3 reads CASRGLAWNEQFF. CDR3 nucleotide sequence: TGTGCCAGCAGGGGACTAGCGTGGAATGAGCAGTTCTTC.

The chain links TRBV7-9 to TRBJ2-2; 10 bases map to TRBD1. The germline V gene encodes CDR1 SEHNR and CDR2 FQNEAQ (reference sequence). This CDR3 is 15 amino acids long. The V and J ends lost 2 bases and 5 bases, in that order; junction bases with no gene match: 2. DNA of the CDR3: TGTGCCAGCAGCTTACGGACAGGGGGAACCGGGGAGCTGTTTTTT. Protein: CASSLRTGGTGELFF.

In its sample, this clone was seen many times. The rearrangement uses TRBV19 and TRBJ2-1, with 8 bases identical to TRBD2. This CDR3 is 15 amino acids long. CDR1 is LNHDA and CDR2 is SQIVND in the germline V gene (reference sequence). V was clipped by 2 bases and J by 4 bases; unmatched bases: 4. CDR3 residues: CASSITSGEYNEQFF. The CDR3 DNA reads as TGTGCCAGTAGTATAACTAGCGGAGAATACAATGAGCAGTTCTTC.

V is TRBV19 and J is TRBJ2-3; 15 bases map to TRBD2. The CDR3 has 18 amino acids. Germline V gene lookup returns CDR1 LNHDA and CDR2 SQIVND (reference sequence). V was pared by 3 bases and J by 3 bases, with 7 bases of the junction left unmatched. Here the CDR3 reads CASSIHGLAGGRTDTQYF. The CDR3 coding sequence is TGTGCCAGTAGTATCCACGGACTAGCGGGGGGGAGGACAGATACGCAGTATTTT.

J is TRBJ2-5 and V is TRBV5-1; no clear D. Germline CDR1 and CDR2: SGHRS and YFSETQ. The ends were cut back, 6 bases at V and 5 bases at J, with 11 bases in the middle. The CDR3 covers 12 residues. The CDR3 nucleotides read TGCGCCAGCACCCTAACCCCCGAGACCCAGTACTTC. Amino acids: CASTLTPETQYF.

The CDR3, as DNA: TGTGCCAGCAGCCCCAGGGGCGAGCCCTACAATGAGCAGTTCTTC. Residues: CASSPRGEPYNEQFF. This sequence joins TRBV7-6 and TRBJ2-1; weak D call: TRBD1 (6 bases). Germline V gene lookup returns CDR1 SGHVS and CDR2 FNYEAQ. The ends were cut back, 5 bases at V and 2 bases at J, with 13 bases in the middle. The CDR3 sequence is 15 residues long. Filled out from reference TRBV7-6 and TRBJ2-1, the complete variable domain reads GAGVSQSPRYKVTKRGQDVALRCDPISGHVSLYWYRQALGQGPEFLTYFNYEAQQDKSGLPNDRFSAERPEGSISTLTIQRTEQRDSAMYRCASSPRGEPYNEQFFGPGTRLTVL.

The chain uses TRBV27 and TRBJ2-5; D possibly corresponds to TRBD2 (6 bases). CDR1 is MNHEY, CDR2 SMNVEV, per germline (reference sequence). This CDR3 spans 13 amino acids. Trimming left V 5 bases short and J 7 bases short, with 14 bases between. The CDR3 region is CASSPRGGGTQYF. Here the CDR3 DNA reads TGTGCCAGCAGTCCCCGTGGGGGAGGGACCCAGTACTTC.

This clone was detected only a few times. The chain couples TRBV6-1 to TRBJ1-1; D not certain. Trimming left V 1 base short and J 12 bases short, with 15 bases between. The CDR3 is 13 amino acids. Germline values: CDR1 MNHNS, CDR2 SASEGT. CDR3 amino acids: CASSEGLPVKSFF. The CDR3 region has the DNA TGTGCCAGCAGTGAAGGACTCCCCGTAAAATCTTTCTTT.

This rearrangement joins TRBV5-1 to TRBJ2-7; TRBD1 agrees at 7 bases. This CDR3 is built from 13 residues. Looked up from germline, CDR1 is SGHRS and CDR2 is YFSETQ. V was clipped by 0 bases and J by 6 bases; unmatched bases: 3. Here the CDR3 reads CASSLGQGLEQYV. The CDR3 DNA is TGCGCCAGCAGCTTGGGACAGGGTCTCGAGCAGTACGTC.

The CDR3 DNA reads as TGTGCCAGCAGTTACGTGGGGCAAGGGCCCCAGCATTTT. Encoded protein: CASSYVGQGPQHF. The chain recombines TRBV6-5 with TRBJ1-5; D possibly corresponds to TRBD1 (5 bases). This CDR3 has 13 residues. Germline V CDR1 and CDR2: MNHEY, SVGAGI. V was clipped by 2 bases and J by 9 bases, with 11 bases between them.

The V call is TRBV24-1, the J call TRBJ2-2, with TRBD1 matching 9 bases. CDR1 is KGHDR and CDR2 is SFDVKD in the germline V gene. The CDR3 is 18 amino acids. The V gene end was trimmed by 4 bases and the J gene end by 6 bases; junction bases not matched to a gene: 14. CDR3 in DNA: TGTGCCACCAGTGACTTATCTACCGGGGACAGGGTGGCCGGGGAGCTGTTTTTT. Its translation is CATSDLSTGDRVAGELFF.

CDR3 sequence: CAISGGAVGSYEQYV. DNA of the CDR3: TGTGCCATCAGTGGTGGCGCGGTCGGCTCCTACGAGCAGTACGTC. This sequence joins TRBV10-3 and TRBJ2-7; D call uncertain. Germline-derived CDR1 and CDR2 are ENHRY and SYGVKD. CDR3 size: 15 residues. The ends were cut back, 4 bases at V and 0 bases at J, with 13 bases in the middle.

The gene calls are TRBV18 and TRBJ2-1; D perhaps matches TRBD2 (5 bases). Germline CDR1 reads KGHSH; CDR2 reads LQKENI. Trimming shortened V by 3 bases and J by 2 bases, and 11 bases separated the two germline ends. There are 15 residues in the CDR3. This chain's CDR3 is CASSPQEVTYNEQFF. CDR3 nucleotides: TGTGCCAGCTCACCGCAGGAGGTGACCTACAATGAGCAGTTCTTC.

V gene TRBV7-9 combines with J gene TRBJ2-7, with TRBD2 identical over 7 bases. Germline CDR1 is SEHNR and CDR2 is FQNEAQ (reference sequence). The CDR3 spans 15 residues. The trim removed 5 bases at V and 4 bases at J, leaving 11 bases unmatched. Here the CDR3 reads CASSPGLGQDYEQYV. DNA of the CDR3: TGTGCCAGCAGCCCCGGACTAGGGCAGGATTACGAGCAGTACGTC.

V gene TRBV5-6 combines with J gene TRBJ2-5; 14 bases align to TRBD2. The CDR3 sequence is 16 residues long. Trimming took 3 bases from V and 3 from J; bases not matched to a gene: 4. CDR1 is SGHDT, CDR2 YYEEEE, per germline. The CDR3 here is CASSYTGLAGEETQYF. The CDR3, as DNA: TGTGCCAGCAGCTATACGGGACTAGCGGGAGAAGAGACCCAGTACTTC.

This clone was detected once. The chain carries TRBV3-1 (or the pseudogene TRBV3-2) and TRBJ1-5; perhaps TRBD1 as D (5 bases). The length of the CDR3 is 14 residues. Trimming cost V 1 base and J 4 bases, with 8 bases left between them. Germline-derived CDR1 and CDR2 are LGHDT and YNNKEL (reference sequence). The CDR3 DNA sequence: TGTGCCAGCAGCCAAGGGACAAGGAATCAGCCCCAGCATTTT. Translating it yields CASSQGTRNQPQHF.

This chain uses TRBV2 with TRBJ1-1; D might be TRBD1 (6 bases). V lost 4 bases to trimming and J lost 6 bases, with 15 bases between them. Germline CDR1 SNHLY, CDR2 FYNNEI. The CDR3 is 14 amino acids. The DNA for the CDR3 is TGTGCCAGCAGTGTAAGGGGGTTGTGGGCTGAAGCTTTCTTT. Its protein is CASSVRGLWAEAFF.

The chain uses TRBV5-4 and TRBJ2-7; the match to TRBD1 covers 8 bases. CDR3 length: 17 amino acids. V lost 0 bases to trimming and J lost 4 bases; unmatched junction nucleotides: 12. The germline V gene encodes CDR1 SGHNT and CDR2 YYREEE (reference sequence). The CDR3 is CASSLDPGTGPVYEQYF. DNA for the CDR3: TGTGCCAGCAGCTTGGATCCCGGGACAGGACCAGTTTACGAGCAGTACTTC.

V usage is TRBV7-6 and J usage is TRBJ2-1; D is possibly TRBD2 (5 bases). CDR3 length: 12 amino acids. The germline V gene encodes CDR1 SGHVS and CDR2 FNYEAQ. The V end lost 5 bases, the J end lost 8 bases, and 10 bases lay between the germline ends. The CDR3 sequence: CASSLGLDEQFF. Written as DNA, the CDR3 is TGTGCCAGCAGCCTCGGACTCGATGAGCAGTTCTTC.

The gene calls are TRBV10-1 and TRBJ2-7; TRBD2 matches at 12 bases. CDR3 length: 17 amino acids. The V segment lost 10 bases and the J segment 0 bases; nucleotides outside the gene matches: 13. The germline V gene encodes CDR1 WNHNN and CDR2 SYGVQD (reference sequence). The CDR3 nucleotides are TGCGCCACCCCGGGACTAGCGGGCCGGATTAGCTCCTACGAGCAGTACGTC. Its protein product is CATPGLAGRISSYEQYV.

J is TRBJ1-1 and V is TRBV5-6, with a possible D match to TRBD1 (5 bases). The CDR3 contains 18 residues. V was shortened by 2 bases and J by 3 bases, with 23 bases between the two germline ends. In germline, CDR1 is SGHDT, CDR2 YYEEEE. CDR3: CASSFSSPAGRGYTEAFF. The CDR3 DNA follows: TGTGCCAGCAGCTTTTCTTCCCCAGCGGGGAGGGGATACACTGAAGCTTTCTTT.